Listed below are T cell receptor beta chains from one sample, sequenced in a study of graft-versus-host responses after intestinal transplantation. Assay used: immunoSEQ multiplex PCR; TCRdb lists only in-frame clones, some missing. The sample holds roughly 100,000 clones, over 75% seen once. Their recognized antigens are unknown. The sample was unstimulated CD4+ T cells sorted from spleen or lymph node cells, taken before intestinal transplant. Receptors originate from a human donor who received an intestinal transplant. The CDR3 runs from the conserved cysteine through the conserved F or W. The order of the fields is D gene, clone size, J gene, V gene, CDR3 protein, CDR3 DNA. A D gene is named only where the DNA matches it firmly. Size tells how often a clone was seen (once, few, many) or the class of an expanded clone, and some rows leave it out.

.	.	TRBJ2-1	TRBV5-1	CASNRETRYNEQFF	TGCGCCAGCAATAGGGAAACCCGCTACAATGAGCAGTTCTTC
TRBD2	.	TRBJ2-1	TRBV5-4	CASSYKSGGAHYNEQFF	TGTGCCAGCAGCTATAAAAGCGGGGGGGCCCACTACAATGAGCAGTTCTTC
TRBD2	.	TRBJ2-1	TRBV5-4	CASSLPSGGEQFF	TGTGCCAGCAGCTTGCCTAGCGGGGGTGAGCAGTTCTTC
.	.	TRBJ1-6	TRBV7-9	CASSLGGLTSPLHF	TGTGCCAGCAGCTTAGGTGGGCTCACTTCACCCCTCCACTTT
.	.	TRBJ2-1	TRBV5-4	CASSLAGSYNEQFF	TGTGCCAGCAGCTTGGCGGGATCCTACAATGAGCAGTTCTTC
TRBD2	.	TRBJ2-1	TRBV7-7	CASSLGTSGNEQFF	TGTGCCAGCAGCTTAGGGACTAGCGGAAATGAGCAGTTCTTC
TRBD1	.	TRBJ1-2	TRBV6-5	CASSYSRGGLYGYTF	TGTGCCAGCAGTTACTCCCGAGGGGGCCTCTATGGCTACACCTTC
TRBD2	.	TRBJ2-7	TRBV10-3	CAISDLAGGSSYEQYF	TGTGCCATCAGTGACCTAGCGGGGGGGAGCTCCTACGAGCAGTACTTC
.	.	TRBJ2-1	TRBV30	CAWGQDNEQFF	TGTGCCTGGGGTCAGGACAATGAGCAGTTCTTC
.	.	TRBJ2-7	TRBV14	CASSQGGGSRTTYEQYF	TGTGCCAGCAGCCAGGGAGGGGGCAGCCGTACGACTTACGAGCAGTACTTC
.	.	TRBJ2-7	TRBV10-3	CAISAGYRPLEQYF	TGTGCCATTTCCGCAGGGTACAGGCCCCTCGAGCAGTACTTC
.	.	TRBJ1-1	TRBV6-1	CAILGGARTEAFF	TGTGCTATCCTCGGGGGGGCGAGGACTGAAGCTTTCTTT
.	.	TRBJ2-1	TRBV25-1	CASSGLRTTLYNEQFF	TGTGCCAGCTCTGGGCTTAGGACTACGCTTTACAATGAGCAGTTCTTC
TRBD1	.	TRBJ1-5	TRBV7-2	CASSLADRKNQPQHF	TGTGCCAGCAGCTTAGCGGACAGGAAGAATCAGCCCCAGCATTTT
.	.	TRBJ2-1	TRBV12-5	CASGSRPTGTSSYNEQFF	TGTGCTAGTGGTTCCCGACCCACAGGGACGAGCTCCTACAATGAGCAGTTCTTC
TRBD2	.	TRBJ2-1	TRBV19	CASSIDLRRLAGGTTYNEQFF	TGTGCCAGTAGTATTGATTTACGGAGGCTAGCGGGAGGGACTACCTACAATGAGCAGTTCTTC
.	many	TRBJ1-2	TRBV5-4	CASSLDNYGYTF	TGTGCCAGCAGCTTGGACAACTATGGCTACACCTTC
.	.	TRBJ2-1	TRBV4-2	CASSQDSTGPYPYNEQFF	TGTGCCAGCAGCCAAGATAGTACAGGGCCATATCCTTACAATGAGCAGTTCTTC
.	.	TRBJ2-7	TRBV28	CASSPVSSYEQYF	TGTGCCAGCAGCCCCGTCAGCTCCTACGAGCAGTACTTC
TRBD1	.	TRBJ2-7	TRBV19	CASSRTGQSYEQYF	TGTGCCAGTAGTCGCACGGGACAGTCCTACGAGCAGTACTTC
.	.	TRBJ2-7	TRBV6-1	CASSPKGPNYEQYF	TGTGCCAGCAGTCCAAAGGGACCTAACTACGAGCAGTACTTC
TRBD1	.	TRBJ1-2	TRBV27	CASRRQGAVGGYTF	TGTGCCAGCAGGCGACAGGGGGCCGTCGGGGGCTACACCTTC